Listed below are T cell receptor beta chains from one sample, sequenced in a study of beta chain features in type 1 diabetes. The protocol was immunoSEQ multiplex PCR, while the TCRdb copy is restricted to in-frame clones and leaves out a portion. The sample carries some 900,000 clones, 17% recorded once. Source material: naive CD4+ T cells from blood. Receptors were obtained from a young woman in good health. The CDR3 runs from the conserved cysteine through the conserved F or W. A D gene is named only where the DNA matches it firmly. Size is omitted from some rows. Given values are once, few, many or a class for expanded clones.

>.|TRBV20-1|.|TRBJ2-7
CSASREGQYF
TGCAGTGCTTCCAGGGAAGGGCAGTACTTC
>few|TRBV10-2|.|TRBJ2-3
CASSDVGDTQYF
TGCGCCAGCAGTGATGTCGGAGATACGCAGTATTTT
>few|TRBV2|.|TRBJ1-3
CASSEVVSGNTIYF
TGTGCCAGCAGTGAAGTAGTTTCCGGAAACACCATATATTTT
>few|TRBV6-5|.|TRBJ2-1
CASSYGRGSGDEQFF
TGTGCCAGCAGTTACGGGAGAGGATCCGGGGATGAGCAGTTCTTC
>.|TRBV29-1|TRBD2|TRBJ2-7
CSVDGLAGRYEQYF
TGCAGCGTTGACGGACTAGCGGGAAGGTACGAGCAGTACTTC
>.|TRBV7-2|.|TRBJ2-2
CASSLREVGTGELFF
TGTGCCAGCAGCTTGCGTGAGGTCGGCACCGGGGAGCTGTTTTTT
>.|TRBV28|.|TRBJ2-1
CASSFLGRREVRSYNEQFF
TGTGCCAGCAGTTTTCTGGGGAGGAGAGAAGTGAGGTCCTACAATGAGCAGTTCTTC
>.|TRBV21-1|.|TRBJ1-3
CASSNQGILASGNTIYF
TGTGCCAGCAGCAATCAGGGGATTCTCGCCTCTGGAAACACCATATATTTT
>.|TRBV11-2|TRBD2|TRBJ2-1
CASSDRLAGNEQFF
TGTGCCAGCAGCGATAGACTAGCGGGAAATGAGCAGTTCTTC
>few|TRBV18|.|TRBJ2-3
CASSALHGISGTSTDTQYF
TGTGCCAGCTCAGCCTTACATGGAATTTCCGGGACTAGCACAGATACGCAGTATTTT
>.|TRBV23-1|.|TRBJ1-5
CASSHGGASNQPQHF
TGCGCCAGCAGTCATGGGGGGGCCAGCAATCAGCCCCAGCATTTT
>.|TRBV15|.|TRBJ1-3
CATSAGVSGNTIYF
TGTGCCACCAGCGCCGGGGTCTCTGGAAACACCATATATTTT
>.|TRBV28|.|TRBJ2-3
CASSLSLAAGPDTQYF
TGTGCCAGCAGTTTATCCCTGGCCGCGGGCCCAGATACGCAGTATTTT
>few|TRBV6-6|.|TRBJ1-4
CASSYSYQGDEKLFF
TGTGCCAGCAGTTACTCGTACCAGGGAGATGAAAAACTGTTTTTT
>.|TRBV4-2|TRBD1|TRBJ1-5
CASSQGLTGTGGNQPQHF
TGTGCCAGCAGCCAGGGGCTGACAGGGACCGGGGGCAATCAGCCCCAGCATTTT
>.|TRBV10-3|TRBD1|TRBJ1-2
CAITSDRGFSNYGYTF
TGTGCCATCACCTCGGACAGGGGGTTCTCAAACTATGGCTACACCTTC
>.|TRBV5-1|TRBD2|TRBJ2-3
CASSIGLARTDTQYF
TGCGCCAGCAGCATAGGACTAGCCAGGACAGATACGCAGTATTTT
>.|TRBV6-5|TRBD1|TRBJ1-2
CASSYIGTGDYGYTF
TGTGCCAGCAGTTACATAGGGACAGGAGACTATGGCTACACCTTC
>few|TRBV6-1|.|TRBJ2-1
CASASGGYYNEQFF
TGTGCCAGCGCGAGCGGTGGTTACTACAATGAGCAGTTCTTC
>few|TRBV19|TRBD1|TRBJ2-6
CASSLLWTGASSGANVLTF
TGTGCCAGTAGTCTACTCTGGACAGGGGCAAGCTCTGGGGCCAACGTCCTGACTTTC